Sequencing of this T cell receptor beta chain was carried out in a study of regulatory T cells in long-lasting Graves disease. The authors built TCR beta libraries using iRepertoire HTBI primers and Arm-PCR of CDR3 regions. MiXCR, run by TCRdb on the multiplex PCR reads, gives a single entry per CDR3 protein. The sample lists more than 300,000 distinct CDR3 sequences; 10% to 15% were seen once. This clonotype came up a few times. Time point given: newly diagnosed GD, antithyroid drugs for less than 3 months. There was RNA extracted from PBMCs, and the TCR library was made from it. By American Thyroid Association guidelines, Graves' disease was diagnosed in the cohort. The CDR3 length is 12 residues. Germline V gene lookup returns CDR1 LNHDA and CDR2 SQIVND (reference sequence). V dropped 10 bases and J dropped 2 bases, with 12 bases sitting between them. The same sample was also studied in work on T cells in Graves' hyperthyroidism and ophthalmopathy.

The source of this sequence is a woman in her late teens or twenties with Graves disease. The material sequenced was peripheral blood mononuclear cells (PBMCs), taken at new diagnosis, from a patient treated with antithyroid drugs. The rearrangement joins TRBV19 to TRBJ2-7, with D perhaps given as TRBD1 or TRBD2 (5 bases each). CDR3: CATRDGPYEQYF. CDR3 coding DNA: TGTGCCACCCGGGACGGACCCTACGAGCAGTACTTC.